The next 22 T cell receptor beta chains were all read from a single sample in a study of patients and donors after allogeneic stem cell transplantation. One entry per CDR3 protein results from TCRdb running MiXCR on the RT-PCR reads. This sample yields approximately 160,000 distinct CDR3 sequences, of which about 24% are seen a single time; about 25% belongs to the top ten. Sequencing input: blood, either unsorted or a sorted T cell fraction (not recorded which). These receptors came from a human donor who was either an allogeneic HSCT recipient or a stem cell or donor lymphocyte infusion donor (not recorded which). It is not recorded whose cells these are; they may come from a transplant donor.

On this clonotype: One end of the junction varies from germline; a read error may be responsible. V usage is TRBV10-3 and J usage is TRBJ2-3, with 7 bases fitting TRBD2. The CDR3 runs 13 residues. Germline assignment: CDR1 ENHRY and CDR2 SYGVKD. CDR3 amino acids: CAISPTSRDTQYF. CDR3 DNA: TGTGCCATCAGCCCGACTAGCAGAGATACGCAGTATTTT.

In nucleotides, the CDR3 is TGCGCCAGCAGCTTGTACTCCGAGTTGAACACTGAAGCTTTCTTT. Translation: CASSLYSELNTEAFF. This chain uses TRBV5-1 with TRBJ1-1; D unresolved. V lost 1 base and J 0 bases, leaving 10 bases between the germline ends. The length of the CDR3 is 15 residues. Germline CDR1 is SGHRS and CDR2 is YFSETQ.

This clonotype was picked up a small number of times. CDR3 DNA: TGTGCCAGCAGCTCCCCCGGTCCTTATAATTCACCCCTCCACTTT. This gives the protein CASSSPGPYNSPLHF. The V gene is TRBV7-2, the J gene TRBJ1-6; no reliable D call. CDR3 length: 15 residues. Germline-derived CDR1 and CDR2 are SGHTA and FQGNSA. Trimming took off 4 bases at V and 4 bases at J, with 11 bases between the two ends. Full variable domain (outside the CDR3, taken from reference TRBV7-2 and TRBJ1-6): GAGVSQSPSNKVTEKGKDVELRCDPISGHTALYWYRQSLGQGLEFLIYFQGNSAPDKSGLPSDRFSAERTGGSVSTLTIQRTQQEDSAVYLCASSSPGPYNSPLHFGNGTRLTVT.

This clonotype was found many times. The rearrangement joins TRBV20-1 to TRBJ1-4, with a tentative D call TRBD1 (5 bases). This CDR3 comprises 16 residues. Germline V CDR1 and CDR2: DFQATT, SNEGSKA (reference sequence). The V end lost 6 bases, the J end lost 2 bases, and 19 bases lay between the germline ends. The CDR3 spells CSADTRWAGTNEKLFF. The CDR3 coding sequence is TGCAGTGCCGACACTCGGTGGGCAGGGACTAATGAAAAACTGTTTTTT.

This clonotype was counted only a few times. This rearrangement joins TRBV20-1 to TRBJ1-1, with a tentative D call TRBD1 (5 bases). In germline, CDR1 is DFQATT, CDR2 SNEGSKA (reference sequence). CDR3 length equals 15 residues. Trimming stripped 4 bases from V and 2 bases from J, with 17 bases between. DNA of the CDR3: TGCAGTGCTACCTCTTCGGCGACAGCTAACACTGAAGCTTTCTTT. Protein product: CSATSSATANTEAFF.

This clonotype occurred a few times. This chain uses TRBV27 with TRBJ1-1; D is ambiguous. V was pared by 0 bases and J by 0 bases, with 8 bases between. The germline V gene has CDR1 MNHEY and CDR2 SMNVEV (reference sequence). There are 15 residues in the CDR3. In DNA, the CDR3 is TGTGCCAGCAGTTTATCGGCGGCTATGAACACTGAAGCTTTCTTT. Its protein is CASSLSAAMNTEAFF.

This clonotype was seen a few times. The chain carries TRBV6-5 and TRBJ2-5, with 11 positions matching TRBD2. This CDR3 contains 19 residues. Trimming removed 0 bases from V and 1 base from J; junction bases left unmatched: 10. Germline assignment: CDR1 MNHEY and CDR2 SVGAGI. The CDR3 loop reads CASSYSYLAGGKLQETQYF. For the CDR3, the DNA is TGTGCCAGCAGTTACTCGTACCTAGCGGGGGGAAAACTCCAAGAGACCCAGTACTTC.

The V gene is TRBV2, the J gene TRBJ1-5, with D possibly TRBD1 on 5 matching bases. Trimming pared 7 bases from V and 4 bases from J, leaving 14 bases between. The germline gives CDR1 SNHLY, CDR2 FYNNEI. CDR3 length: 14 residues. The CDR3 loop reads CASKSSGRNQPQHF. Written as DNA, the CDR3 is TGTGCCAGCAAGAGTTCAGGGAGGAATCAGCCCCAGCATTTT.

This clonotype has a count of ten or more. The chain couples TRBV20-1 to TRBJ1-3, with TRBD1 as a possible D gene (5 bases). V was shortened by 6 bases and J by 3 bases, with 21 bases between the two germline ends. CDR1 and CDR2 (germline): DFQATT, SNEGSKA (reference sequence). This CDR3 has 16 amino acids. CDR3 DNA: TGCAGTGCCTTAATTACCTTTTTAGGGGATGGAAACACCATATATTTT. Translation gives CSALITFLGDGNTIYF.

This clonotype was seen more than once but under ten times. V is TRBV30 and J is TRBJ2-4, with TRBD1 matching 9 bases. V lost 3 bases to trimming and J lost 6 bases; unmatched junction nucleotides: 9. The CDR3 consists of 15 residues. Looked up from germline, CDR1 is GTSNPN and CDR2 is SVGIG (reference sequence). CDR3 sequence (DNA): TGTGCCTGGAGCCCCACCGGGACAGGGACAAACATTCAGTACTTC. Protein sequence: CAWSPTGTGTNIQYF.

This clonotype was counted ten times or more. This CDR3 is CASSDMTTGVPEAFF. The CDR3 DNA is TGTGCCAGCAGTGATATGACGACAGGGGTCCCTGAAGCTTTCTTT. This chain links TRBV2 with TRBJ1-1; 8 nucleotides agree with TRBD1. V gave up 3 bases and J gave up 6 bases; unmatched junction bases: 9. Germline V gene lookup returns CDR1 SNHLY and CDR2 FYNNEI. The CDR3 length is 15 residues.

V is TRBV6-5 and J is TRBJ2-5; tentative D call: TRBD1 (5 bases). V dropped 6 bases and J dropped 5 bases, with 19 bases sitting between them. The CDR3 is 15 amino acids. The V gene's germline CDR1 is MNHEY and CDR2 SVGAGI. The CDR3 bases are TGTGCCAGCAGGCGCCAGGGAAGGGGAACGGAGACCCAGTACTTC. Translating it yields CASRRQGRGTETQYF.

The chain couples TRBV4-3 to TRBJ1-2; D gene ambiguous. V was trimmed by 3 bases and J by 4 bases, leaving 12 bases between them. The CDR3 has 14 residues. CDR1 is LGHNA and CDR2 is YSLEER in the germline V gene. The CDR3 protein is CASSQNRASYGYTF. CDR3 bases: TGCGCCAGCAGCCAGAACCGGGCCTCCTATGGCTACACCTTC.

This chain uses TRBV12-5 with TRBJ2-1, with D possibly matching TRBD2 (6 bases). The germline V gene has CDR1 LGHNT and CDR2 FRNRAP. V lost 0 bases to trimming and J lost 4 bases, with 16 bases between them. The CDR3 consists of 17 residues. CDR3 sequence: CASGLVLADRLYNEQFF. The CDR3 bases are TGTGCTAGTGGTTTGGTACTAGCCGATCGACTTTACAATGAGCAGTTCTTC.

This clonotype was counted a few times. The gene calls are TRBV20-1 and TRBJ1-5; 8 positions agree with TRBD1. Germline CDR1 and CDR2: DFQATT and SNEGSKA (reference sequence). This CDR3 spans 15 amino acids. J gave up 6 bases and V 0 bases, and 7 bases lay outside the gene matches. DNA of the CDR3: TGCAGTGCTAGAGATAGGCAGGGGGCAAGTCAGCCCCAGCATTTT. Protein product: CSARDRQGASQPQHF.

The genes are TRBV27 and TRBJ2-7; 9 positions match TRBD1. The V segment lost 3 bases and the J segment 9 bases; nucleotides outside the gene matches: 15. CDR1 and CDR2 from the germline V gene are MNHEY and SMNVEV (reference sequence). The CDR3 length is 16 residues. Here the CDR3 DNA reads TGTGCCAGCAGTTTGACAGGGGGAAGGGGTCCTACGAGGCAGTACTTC. Translating gives CASSLTGGRGPTRQYF.

DNA for the CDR3: TGCAGTGCTAAGGGGACAGCCCATAACTATGGCTACACCTTC. Its protein is CSAKGTAHNYGYTF. This rearrangement joins TRBV20-1 to TRBJ1-2, with 7 bases that match TRBD1. The V segment lost 4 bases and the J segment 1 base; nucleotides outside the gene matches: 6. The germline gives CDR1 DFQATT, CDR2 SNEGSKA (reference sequence). The CDR3 sequence is 14 residues long.

This clonotype turned up a few times. V is TRBV5-6 and J is TRBJ2-1; possible D gene TRBD1, 5 bases. Looked up from germline, CDR1 is SGHDT and CDR2 is YYEEEE. V lost 1 base and J 0 bases, leaving 14 bases between the germline ends. CDR3 size: 17 residues. CDR3 sequence reads: CASSLHRYSRSYNEQFF. The CDR3 coding sequence is TGTGCCAGCAGCTTGCACAGGTATAGTCGCTCCTACAATGAGCAGTTCTTC.

The V and J genes are TRBV7-8 and TRBJ2-2, with D possibly matching TRBD2 (6 bases). In germline, CDR1 is SGHVS, CDR2 FQNEAQ. The CDR3 has 15 residues. V lost 5 bases to trimming and J lost 5 bases, with 15 bases between them. The CDR3 protein is CASSLTSPPTGELFF. As DNA, the CDR3 is TGTGCCAGCAGCCTGACTAGTCCTCCAACCGGGGAGCTGTTTTTT.

This clonotype was recorded a few times. The chain has TRBV29-1 and TRBJ1-1; D is ambiguous. V was clipped by 4 bases and J by 1 base, with 10 bases between them. Germline V gives CDR1 SQVTM, CDR2 ANQGSEA. This CDR3 is built from 13 residues. The CDR3 here is CSVVAQQNTEAFF. DNA for the CDR3: TGCAGCGTTGTCGCTCAGCAGAACACTGAAGCTTTCTTT.

The V gene is TRBV5-1, the J gene TRBJ1-2; D remains unclear. CDR1 is SGHRS, CDR2 YFSETQ, per germline. V lost 0 bases and J 6 bases, leaving 12 bases between the germline ends. The CDR3 contains 14 residues. This CDR3 is CASSLAPSSDGYTF. CDR3 bases: TGCGCCAGCAGCTTGGCCCCAAGCTCGGATGGCTACACCTTC.

This clonotype occurred a few times. The chain uses TRBV10-3 and TRBJ2-3; 11 bases are shared with TRBD2. Germline CDR1 and CDR2: ENHRY and SYGVKD. V was clipped by 0 bases and J by 4 bases; unmatched bases: 3. The CDR3 covers 16 residues. CDR3 in amino acids: CAISESASGGPDTQYF. As DNA, the CDR3 is TGTGCCATCAGTGAGTCGGCTAGCGGGGGGCCAGATACGCAGTATTTT.